The T cell receptor (beta chain) under discussion was sequenced for a study of CD8 T cells in Susac syndrome (dated by TCRdb to the late 2010s). At the level of the whole study: Repertoire sequencing was used to test whether CD8+ T cell activation and differentiation in Susac syndrome was antigen driven. What the research found in general, with its limitations: The number of individuals in the TCR sequencing and HLA analysis was recognized as being relatively small.

With regard to this clonotype: The specificity of this receptor is unknown. Per-nucleotide qualities are absent, and no much larger clonotype sits a single base away.

V lost 4 bases and J lost 4 bases; the stretch between them is 10 bases long. The CDR3 runs 13 residues from the cysteine to the phenylalanine. The read is trimmed to its CDR3 DNA, 39 bases read in frame from base 1. CDR1 and CDR2 are drawn from the germline V gene: MDHEN, SYDVKM. RNA was extracted with the RNeasy kit and roughly 0.5 to 1 ug was reverse transcribed using random hexamers. The immunoSEQ multiplex PCR assay, covering 54 Vbeta and 13 Jbeta segments, was used to amplify TCR beta CDR3 regions. Bias from PCR amplification was corrected by using a synthetic template baseline for primer optimization and for computational correction. The published analysis was carried out like this. Reads were annotated to V, D and J genes according to IMGT and were analyzed with immunoSEQ Analyzer, with only productive sequences retained. Clonality was computed as one minus Shannon entropy normalized by log2 of the number of productive unique sequences. Public and private clones were assessed among the 100 most prevalent clones of each patient and control. Susac-specific clones were defined as absent from healthy and MS cohorts, about 1,000 published viral clones and other ImmuneACCESS disease sequences. The raw public data were reprocessed by TCRdb itself: fastp quality trimming at Q25, MiXCR clonotype calling, in-frame beta chains only. One record per CDR3 amino acid sequence lists the most common genes and DNA. None of the V and J calls come from the authors' own analysis; TCRdb made them. This sample has some 130,000 distinct CDR3 sequences in its table, and approximately 94% of those were observed once. The top ten clones comprise approximately 0.12% of the sample.

Peripheral blood CD8+ and CD4+ T cells from healthy donors, Susac syndrome patients and multiple sclerosis patients were profiled by high-throughput TCR beta sequencing. Multiple sclerosis controls were treatment-naive patients with stable or active relapsing-remitting disease fulfilling revised McDonald criteria. Bulk CD8+ and CD4+ T cells were purified by magnetic negative isolation, whereas CD8+ TEMRA cells were enriched by FACS. Blood was drawn into EDTA tubes, processed within 24 hours, and PBMCs were isolated by density gradient centrifugation. PBMCs intended for TCR sequencing were frozen in liquid nitrogen and were later thawed in a 37 degrees C water bath. The sorted or isolated CD4+, CD8+ and CD8+ TEMRA cells had a purity of 90% or higher.

The TCR originated in a human donor with multiple sclerosis. The chain couples TRBV28 to TRBJ1-2, with the D gene not clear enough to name. Sequenced sample: CD4+ T cells from PBMCs. The DNA sequence reads TGTGCCAGCAGTTCAAGCCGGGCCTATGGCTACACCTTC. The resulting protein is CASSSSRAYGYTF.